The 5 T cell receptor beta chains below were found in one sample sequenced in a study of OX40 agonist ivuxolimab in advanced cancers. Measured with immunoSEQ multiplex PCR; TCRdb has only the in-frame clones, and not every one. In the table there are 69,000 or so clones, 85% to 90% of which are singletons. The starting material was CD4+ or CD8+ T cells sorted from blood, obtained in a trial of the OX40 agonist ivuxolimab. The origin of the receptors is an adult with an advanced solid tumor such as melanoma, head and neck, liver or kidney cancer.

CDR3 region: CASSPSGEKYEQYF. The CDR3 DNA sequence: TGTGCCAGCAGCCCCTCGGGGGAAAAGTACGAGCAGTACTTC. The rearrangement uses TRBV9 and TRBJ2-7, with D possibly TRBD2 on 6 matching bases. V lost 4 bases and J lost 4, with 15 bases in between. CDR1 is SGDLS, CDR2 YYNGEE, per germline. The CDR3 has 14 residues.

The chain employs TRBV7-3 and TRBJ2-1; no clear D. Trimming removed 1 base at V and 4 bases at J, with 5 bases between. Germline V gives CDR1 SGHTA, CDR2 FQGTGA. This CDR3 comprises 13 residues. CDR3 sequence: CASSLNPYNEQFF. For the CDR3, the DNA is TGTGCCAGCAGCTTAAACCCGTACAATGAGCAGTTCTTC.

This chain joins TRBV28 and TRBJ2-1, with D possibly TRBD2 on 6 matching bases. This CDR3 has 15 residues. Deletions cut 4 bases from V and 4 bases from J, with 14 bases between. Germline loops: CDR1 MDHEN, CDR2 SYDVKM. The CDR3 coding sequence is TGTGCCAGCAGTTGGACGGGAGCGAGATACAATGAGCAGTTCTTC. This gives the protein CASSWTGARYNEQFF. Filled out from reference TRBV28 and TRBJ2-1, the complete variable domain reads DVKVTQSSRYLVKRTGEKVFLECVQDMDHENMFWYRQDPGLGLRLIYFSYDVKMKEKGDIPEGYSVSREKKERFSLILESASTNQTSMYLCASSWTGARYNEQFFGPGTRLTVL.

This chain connects TRBV6-1 to TRBJ2-7; D possibly matches TRBD1 or TRBD2 (5 bases each). From germline, CDR1 is MNHNS and CDR2 SASEGT. V was shortened by 6 bases and J by 3 bases, with 12 bases between the two germline ends. The CDR3 totals 13 residues. CDR3 region: CASREDMFYEQYF. Written as DNA, the CDR3 is TGTGCCAGCAGGGAGGACATGTTCTACGAGCAGTACTTC.

The rearrangement uses TRBV19 and TRBJ2-3; D call uncertain. The germline gives CDR1 LNHDA, CDR2 SQIVND (reference sequence). The CDR3 runs 14 residues. V was pared by 10 bases and J by 0 bases, with 14 bases between. The CDR3 bases are TGTGCCACCTCCCTTGCGCCTAGCACAGATACGCAGTATTTT. Its protein product is CATSLAPSTDTQYF.